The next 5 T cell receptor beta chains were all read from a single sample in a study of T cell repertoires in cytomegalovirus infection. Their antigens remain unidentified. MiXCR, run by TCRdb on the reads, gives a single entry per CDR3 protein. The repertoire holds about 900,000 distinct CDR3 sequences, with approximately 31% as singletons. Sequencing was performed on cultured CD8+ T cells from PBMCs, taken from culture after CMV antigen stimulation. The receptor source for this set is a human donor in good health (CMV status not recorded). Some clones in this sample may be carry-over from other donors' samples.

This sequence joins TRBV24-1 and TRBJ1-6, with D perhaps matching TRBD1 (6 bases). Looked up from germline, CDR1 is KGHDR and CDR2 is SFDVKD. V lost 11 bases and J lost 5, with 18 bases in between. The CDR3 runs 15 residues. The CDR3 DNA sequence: TGTGCCATCCTTTTTACGACAGGTCATAATTCACCCCTCCACTTT. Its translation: CAILFTTGHNSPLHF.

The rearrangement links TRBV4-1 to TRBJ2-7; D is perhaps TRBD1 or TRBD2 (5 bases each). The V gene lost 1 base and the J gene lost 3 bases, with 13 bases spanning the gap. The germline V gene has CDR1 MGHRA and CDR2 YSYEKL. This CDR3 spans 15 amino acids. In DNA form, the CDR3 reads TGCGCCAGCAGCCAAGGAGGGGATCCCTTCTACGAGCAGTACTTC. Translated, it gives CASSQGGDPFYEQYF.

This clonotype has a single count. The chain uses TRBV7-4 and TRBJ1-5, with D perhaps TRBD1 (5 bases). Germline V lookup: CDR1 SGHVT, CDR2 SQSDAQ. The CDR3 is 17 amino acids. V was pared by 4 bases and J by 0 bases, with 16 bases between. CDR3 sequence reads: CASSSDREPFSNQPQHF. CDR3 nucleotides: TGTGCCAGCAGCTCCGACAGAGAACCATTTAGCAATCAGCCCCAGCATTTT.

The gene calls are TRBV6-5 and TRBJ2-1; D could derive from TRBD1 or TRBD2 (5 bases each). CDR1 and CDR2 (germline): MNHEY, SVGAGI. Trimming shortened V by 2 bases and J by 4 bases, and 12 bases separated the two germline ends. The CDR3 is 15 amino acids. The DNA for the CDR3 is TGTGCCAGCAGTTACGGAGGCTGGGGGTACAATGAGCAGTTCTTC. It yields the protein CASSYGGWGYNEQFF.

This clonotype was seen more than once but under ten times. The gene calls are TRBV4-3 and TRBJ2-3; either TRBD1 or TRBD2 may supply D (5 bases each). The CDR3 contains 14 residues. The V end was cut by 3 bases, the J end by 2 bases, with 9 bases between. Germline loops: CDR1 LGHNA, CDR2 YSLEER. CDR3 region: CASSHGTTTDTQYF. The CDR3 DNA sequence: TGCGCCAGCAGCCACGGGACCACCACAGATACGCAGTATTTT.